The entry below gives a single T cell receptor (beta chain) sequence along with its context. Antigen unknown. The CDR3 length is 13 residues. Trimming stripped 7 bases from V and 8 bases from J, with 18 bases between. CDR1 is GTSNPN and CDR2 is SVGIG in the germline V gene (reference sequence). The PCR was carried out with 60 Vbeta primers and 13 Jbeta primers. Measured with immunoSEQ multiplex PCR; TCRdb has only the in-frame clones, and not every one. The sample comprises about 110,000 clones, roughly four fifths of which are singletons, and about 1.6% rests with the top ten. The data are from a study of cytomegalovirus exposure and HLA in healthy donors. The study's findings and limits: Later analysis suggested most CMV-associated TCR beta chains were HLA-restricted. Some segments of the V type, notably TRBV6-2 and TRBV6-3, were excluded as indistinguishable. According to a later analysis, donors in an Asian-associated ancestry cluster reportedly had fewer N-insertions than the roughly 670-donor mean. An analysis done earlier found most TCR beta V segments productive about 87% or about 30% of the time.

This TCR was recovered from a man in his fifties or sixties in good health and CMV-seronegative. Material for sequencing was PBMCs. The V call is TRBV30, the J call TRBJ2-1, with D perhaps TRBD1 (6 bases). The CDR3 region has the DNA TGTGCCTCATTCCAGGGGCAGGGCGATGAGCAGTTCTTC. This gives the protein CASFQGQGDEQFF.